Below, 4 T cell receptor beta chains from the same sample are listed, as sequenced in a study of T cell responses to AZD1222 COVID-19 vaccine. The protocol was immunoSEQ multiplex PCR, while the TCRdb copy is restricted to in-frame clones and leaves out a portion. The table lists over 150,000 clones, 80% to 90% of them singletons, with 0.4% to 0.5% in the top ten. Specimen: peripheral blood, collected on day 0 of AZD1222 vaccination. These receptors all come from an adult in good health.

The chain is built from TRBV4-3 and TRBJ2-7; 7 bases agree with TRBD2. Germline V gives CDR1 LGHNA, CDR2 YSLEER. This CDR3 spans 13 amino acids. Losses at the gene ends were 4 bases for V and 5 bases for J; bases not matched to a gene: 5. The CDR3 bases are TGCGCCAGCAGCCGCGGACTAGTGGACGAGCAGTACTTC. As protein: CASSRGLVDEQYF.

CDR3 nucleotides: TGTGCCAGCAGCACCCGGACAGGTATGGGATCCTACGAGCAGTACTTC. Amino acid sequence: CASSTRTGMGSYEQYF. The rearrangement joins TRBV11-2 to TRBJ2-7; 7 bases are a match to TRBD1. Trimming at V came to 5 bases and at J to 1 base, leaving 11 bases not matched to a gene. There are 16 residues in the CDR3. CDR1 is SGHAT, CDR2 FQNNGV, per germline.

The chain has TRBV28 and TRBJ1-6; D not resolved. V shed 5 bases and J shed 0 bases, with 8 bases lying between them. This CDR3 has 15 amino acids. Germline-derived CDR1 and CDR2 are MDHEN and SYDVKM. The CDR3 DNA follows: TGTGCCAGCAGTCCCCCGGGCTCCTATAATTCACCCCTCCACTTT. This sequence encodes CASSPPGSYNSPLHF.

The chain is built from TRBV7-8 and TRBJ2-2, with D possibly called TRBD1 or TRBD2 (6 bases each). The V end was cut by 6 bases, the J end by 6 bases, with 14 bases between. Germline CDR1 is SGHVS and CDR2 is FQNEAQ. There are 14 residues in the CDR3. CDR3 in amino acids: CASSLRGRSGELFF. DNA for the CDR3: TGTGCCAGCAGTCTTCGGGGGCGTTCCGGGGAGCTGTTTTTT. Based on the CDR3 plus reference TRBV7-8 and TRBJ2-2, the full variable domain is GAGVSQSPRYKVAKRGQDVALRCDPISGHVSLFWYQQALGQGPEFLTYFQNEAQLDKSGLPSDRFFAERPEGSVSTLKIQRTQQEDSAVYLCASSLRGRSGELFFGEGSRLTVL.